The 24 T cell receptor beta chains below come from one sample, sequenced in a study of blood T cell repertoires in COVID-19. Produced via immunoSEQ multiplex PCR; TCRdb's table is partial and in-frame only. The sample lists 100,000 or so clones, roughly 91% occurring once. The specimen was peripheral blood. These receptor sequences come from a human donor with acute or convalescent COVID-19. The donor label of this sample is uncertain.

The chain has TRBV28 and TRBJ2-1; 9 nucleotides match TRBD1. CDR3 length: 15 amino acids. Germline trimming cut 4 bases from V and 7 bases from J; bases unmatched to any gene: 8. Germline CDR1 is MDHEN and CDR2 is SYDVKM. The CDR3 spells CASSSAGTGRNEQFF. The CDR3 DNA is TGTGCCAGCAGTTCTGCCGGGACAGGGAGGAATGAGCAGTTCTTC.

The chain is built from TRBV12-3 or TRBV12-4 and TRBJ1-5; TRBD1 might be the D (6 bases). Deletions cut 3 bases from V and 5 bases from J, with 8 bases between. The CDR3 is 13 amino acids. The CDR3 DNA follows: TGTGCCAGCAGTTTCCGACAGGATCAGCCCCAGCATTTT. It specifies CASSFRQDQPQHF.

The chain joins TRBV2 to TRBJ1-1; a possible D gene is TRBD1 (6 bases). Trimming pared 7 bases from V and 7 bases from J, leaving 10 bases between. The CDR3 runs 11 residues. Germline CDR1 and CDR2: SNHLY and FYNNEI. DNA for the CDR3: TGTGCCAGCAACAAGGACAGTGAAGCTTTCTTT. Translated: CASNKDSEAFF.

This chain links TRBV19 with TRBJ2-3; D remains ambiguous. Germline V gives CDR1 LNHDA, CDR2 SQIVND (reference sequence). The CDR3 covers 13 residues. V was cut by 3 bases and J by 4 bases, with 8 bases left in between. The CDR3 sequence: CASSITAADTQYF. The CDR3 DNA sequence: TGTGCCAGTAGTATCACTGCGGCAGATACGCAGTATTTT.

CDR3 sequence: CASSLVAGGNTYEQYF. CDR3 bases: TGTGCCAGCAGCTTAGTAGCGGGGGGGAATACCTACGAGCAGTACTTC. V and J are TRBV7-9 and TRBJ2-7; TRBD2 agrees at 11 bases. Per the germline V gene, CDR1 is SEHNR and CDR2 is FQNEAQ (reference sequence). Losses at the gene ends were 1 base for V and 2 bases for J; bases not matched to a gene: 4. This CDR3 has 16 amino acids.

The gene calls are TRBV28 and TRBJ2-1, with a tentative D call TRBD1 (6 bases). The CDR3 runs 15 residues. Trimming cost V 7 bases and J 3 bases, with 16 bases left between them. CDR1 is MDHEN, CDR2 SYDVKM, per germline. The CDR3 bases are TGTGCCAGCATTCCCGGCTTGGACAGCTACAATGAGCAGTTCTTC. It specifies CASIPGLDSYNEQFF.

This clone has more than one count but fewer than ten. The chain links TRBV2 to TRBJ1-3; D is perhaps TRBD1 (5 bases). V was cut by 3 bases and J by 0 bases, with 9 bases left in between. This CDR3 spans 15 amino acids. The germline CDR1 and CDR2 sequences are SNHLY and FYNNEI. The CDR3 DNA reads TGTGCCAGCAGTGAGGGACTCCGCTCTGGAAACACCATATATTTT. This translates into CASSEGLRSGNTIYF. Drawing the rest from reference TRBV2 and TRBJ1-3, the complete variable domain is EPEVTQTPSHQVTQMGQEVILRCVPISNHLYFYWYRQILGQKVEFLVSFYNNEISEKSEIFDDQFSVERPDGSNFTLKIRSTKLEDSAMYFCASSEGLRSGNTIYFGEGSWLTVV.

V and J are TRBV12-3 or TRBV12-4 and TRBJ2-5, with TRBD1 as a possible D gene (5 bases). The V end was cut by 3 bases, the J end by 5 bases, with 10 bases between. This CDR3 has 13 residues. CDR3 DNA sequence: TGTGCCAGCAGTTTCTCCAAGGGGGAGACCCAGTACTTC. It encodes CASSFSKGETQYF.

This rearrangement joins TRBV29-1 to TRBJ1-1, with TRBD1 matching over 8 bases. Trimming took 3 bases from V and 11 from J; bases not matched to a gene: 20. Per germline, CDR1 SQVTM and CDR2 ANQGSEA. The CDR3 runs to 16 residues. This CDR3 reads CSVECPDRDECVFAFF. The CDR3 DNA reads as TGCAGCGTTGAGTGTCCGGACAGGGATGAATGTGTGTTTGCTTTCTTT.

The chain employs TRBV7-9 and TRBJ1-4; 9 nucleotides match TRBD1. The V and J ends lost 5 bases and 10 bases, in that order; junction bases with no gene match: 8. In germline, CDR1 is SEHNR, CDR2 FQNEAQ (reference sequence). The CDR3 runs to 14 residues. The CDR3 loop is CASSGGQGGVKLFF. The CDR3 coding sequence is TGTGCCAGCAGCGGGGGACAGGGCGGCGTAAAACTGTTTTTT.

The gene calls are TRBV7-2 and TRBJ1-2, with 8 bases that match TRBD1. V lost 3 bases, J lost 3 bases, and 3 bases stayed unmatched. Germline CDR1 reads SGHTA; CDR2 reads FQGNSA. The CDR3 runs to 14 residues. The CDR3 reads CASSFGQGDYGYTF. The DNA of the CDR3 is TGTGCCAGCAGCTTCGGACAGGGTGACTATGGCTACACCTTC.

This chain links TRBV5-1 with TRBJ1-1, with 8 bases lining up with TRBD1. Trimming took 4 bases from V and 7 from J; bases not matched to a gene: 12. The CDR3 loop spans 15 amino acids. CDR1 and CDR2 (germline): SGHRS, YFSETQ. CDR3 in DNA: TGCGCCAGCAGCACGCTCATAGCTGGACAGGGTGAAGCTTTCTTT. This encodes CASSTLIAGQGEAFF.

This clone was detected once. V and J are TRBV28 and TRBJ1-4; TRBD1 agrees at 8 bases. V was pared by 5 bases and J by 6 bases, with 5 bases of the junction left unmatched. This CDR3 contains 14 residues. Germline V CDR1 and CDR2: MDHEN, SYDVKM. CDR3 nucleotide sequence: TGTGCCAGCAGTCCAGGGGGCATCGATGAAAAACTGTTTTTT. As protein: CASSPGGIDEKLFF.

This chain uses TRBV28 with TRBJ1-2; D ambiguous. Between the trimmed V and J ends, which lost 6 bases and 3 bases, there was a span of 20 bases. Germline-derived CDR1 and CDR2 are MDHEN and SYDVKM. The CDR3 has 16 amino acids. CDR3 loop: CASRSVGTDEHYGYTF. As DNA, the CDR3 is TGTGCCAGCAGGTCAGTCGGTACAGATGAGCACTATGGCTACACCTTC.

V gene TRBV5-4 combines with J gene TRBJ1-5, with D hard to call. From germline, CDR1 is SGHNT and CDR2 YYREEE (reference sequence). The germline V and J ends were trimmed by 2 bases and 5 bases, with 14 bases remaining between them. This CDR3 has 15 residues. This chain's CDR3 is CASSLGGRPDQPQHF. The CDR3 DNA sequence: TGTGCCAGCAGCTTAGGTGGGCGTCCTGATCAGCCCCAGCATTTT.

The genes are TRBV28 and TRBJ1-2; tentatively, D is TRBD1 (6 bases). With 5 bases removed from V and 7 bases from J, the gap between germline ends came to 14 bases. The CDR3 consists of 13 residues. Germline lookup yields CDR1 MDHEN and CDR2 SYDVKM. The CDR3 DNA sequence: TGTGCCAGCAGTGGGGGGGCGCAGGGTGGCTACACCTTC. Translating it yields CASSGGAQGGYTF.

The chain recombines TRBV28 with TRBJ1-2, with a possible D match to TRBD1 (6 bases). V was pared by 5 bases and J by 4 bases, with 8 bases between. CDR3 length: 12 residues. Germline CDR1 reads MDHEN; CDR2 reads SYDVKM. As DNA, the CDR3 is TGTGCCAGCAGTGCAGGGGCCTATGGCTACACCTTC. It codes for CASSAGAYGYTF.

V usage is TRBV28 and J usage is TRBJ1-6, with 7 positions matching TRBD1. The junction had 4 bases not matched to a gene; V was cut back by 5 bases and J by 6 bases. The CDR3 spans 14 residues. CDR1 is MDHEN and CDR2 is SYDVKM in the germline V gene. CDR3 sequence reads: CASSPGGLNSPLHF. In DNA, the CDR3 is TGTGCCAGCAGTCCAGGGGGTCTTAATTCACCCCTCCACTTT.

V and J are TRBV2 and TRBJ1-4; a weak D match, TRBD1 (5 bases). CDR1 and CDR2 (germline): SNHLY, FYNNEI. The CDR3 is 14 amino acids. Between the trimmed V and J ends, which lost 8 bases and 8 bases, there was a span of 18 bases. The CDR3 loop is CASSGLGLGEKLFF. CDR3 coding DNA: TGTGCCAGCTCAGGGTTGGGTTTGGGCGAAAAACTGTTTTTT. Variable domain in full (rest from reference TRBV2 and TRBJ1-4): EPEVTQTPSHQVTQMGQEVILRCVPISNHLYFYWYRQILGQKVEFLVSFYNNEISEKSEIFDDQFSVERPDGSNFTLKIRSTKLEDSAMYFCASSGLGLGEKLFFGSGTQLSVL.

CDR3 protein: CASSPLERGNTEAFF. The DNA for the CDR3 is TGTGCCAGCTCACCACTGGAAAGGGGGAACACTGAAGCTTTCTTT. This chain links TRBV18 with TRBJ1-1; perhaps TRBD1 as D (5 bases). The CDR3 consists of 15 residues. Germline-derived CDR1 and CDR2 are KGHSH and LQKENI. Trimming pared 1 base from V and 1 base from J, leaving 10 bases between.

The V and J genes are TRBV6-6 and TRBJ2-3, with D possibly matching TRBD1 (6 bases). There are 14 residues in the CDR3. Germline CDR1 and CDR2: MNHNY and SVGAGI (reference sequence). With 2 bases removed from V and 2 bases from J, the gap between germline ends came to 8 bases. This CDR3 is CASSYRDNTDTQYF. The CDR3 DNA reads TGTGCCAGCAGTTACAGGGACAACACAGATACGCAGTATTTT.

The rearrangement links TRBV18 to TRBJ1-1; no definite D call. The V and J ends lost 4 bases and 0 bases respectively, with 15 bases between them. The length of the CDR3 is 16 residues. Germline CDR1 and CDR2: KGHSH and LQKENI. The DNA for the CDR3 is TGTGCCAGCTCACAAAATCCCGGGAGCATGAACACTGAAGCTTTCTTT. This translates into CASSQNPGSMNTEAFF.

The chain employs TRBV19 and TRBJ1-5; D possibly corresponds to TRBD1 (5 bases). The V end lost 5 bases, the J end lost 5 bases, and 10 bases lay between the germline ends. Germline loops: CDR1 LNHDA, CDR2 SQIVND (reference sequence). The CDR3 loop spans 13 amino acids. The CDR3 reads CASSPGSDQPQHF. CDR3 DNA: TGTGCCAGTAGTCCAGGGTCGGATCAGCCCCAGCATTTT. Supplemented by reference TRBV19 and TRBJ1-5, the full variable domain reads DGGITQSPKYLFRKEGQNVTLSCEQNLNHDAMYWYRQDPGQGLRLIYYSQIVNDFQKGDIAEGYSVSREKKESFPLTVTSAQKNPTAFYLCASSPGSDQPQHFGDGTRLSIL.

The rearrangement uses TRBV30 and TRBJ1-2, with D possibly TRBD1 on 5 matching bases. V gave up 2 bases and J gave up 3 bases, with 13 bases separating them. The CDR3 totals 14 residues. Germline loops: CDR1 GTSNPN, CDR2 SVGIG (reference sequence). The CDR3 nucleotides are TGTGCCTGGAGTACTTGGGGAGGGGACTATGGCTACACCTTC. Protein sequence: CAWSTWGGDYGYTF.